This TCR beta chain was identified during a study of shared clonotypes between healthy human individuals. Looking at the study overall: Three plates each covered CD4 naive and memory; CD8 naive two, CD8 memory one.

Each replicate PCR on the sorted subsets used about 0.2 ug DNA (roughly 30,000 T cell genomes). Libraries were prepared by immunoSEQ multiplex PCR; TCRdb keeps only in-frame clonotypes and omits some of them. The table shows around 700,000 clones, with roughly 70% occurring only once. To note about this clone: Antigen: not known.

The CDR3 loop spans 18 amino acids. Germline assignment: CDR1 WNHNN and CDR2 SYGVQD (reference sequence). J gave up 5 bases and V 2 bases, and 14 bases lay outside the gene matches. Findings and caveats of the study: Lower generation probabilities were found for non-shared clonotypes than for those shared by all four donors.

This TCR was recovered from a woman in her twenties or thirties in good health. Material for sequencing was memory CD4+ T cells sorted from blood. The subset here: CD45RA-negative fraction. This chain joins TRBV10-1 and TRBJ1-5, with 8 bases lining up with TRBD1. The CDR3 loop reads CASSEPDRVKGWDQPQHF. CDR3 in DNA: TGCGCCAGCAGTGAGCCGGACAGGGTTAAGGGGTGGGATCAGCCCCAGCATTTT.